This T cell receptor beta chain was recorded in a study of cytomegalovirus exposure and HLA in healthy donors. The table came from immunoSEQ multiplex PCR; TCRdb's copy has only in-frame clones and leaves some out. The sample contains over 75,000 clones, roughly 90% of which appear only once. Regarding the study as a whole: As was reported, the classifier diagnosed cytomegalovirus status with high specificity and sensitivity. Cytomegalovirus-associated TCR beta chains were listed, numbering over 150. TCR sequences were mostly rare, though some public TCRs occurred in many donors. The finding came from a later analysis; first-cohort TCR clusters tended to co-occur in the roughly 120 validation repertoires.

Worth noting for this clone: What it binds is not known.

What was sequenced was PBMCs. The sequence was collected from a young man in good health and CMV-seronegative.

The CDR3 is CASSLVRGLNEQFF. CDR3 nucleotide sequence: TGTGCCAGCAGCTTGGTGAGGGGGCTCAATGAGCAGTTCTTC. The J gene is TRBJ2-1, the V gene TRBV5-4, with TRBD1 identical over 7 bases. CDR3 length: 14 residues. CDR1 and CDR2 from the germline V gene are SGHNT and YYREEE (reference sequence). After removal of 0 bases from V and 6 bases from J, the junction contained 3 bases not matched to a gene.